The sequence of this T cell receptor (beta chain) was determined in a study of cytomegalovirus exposure and HLA in healthy donors (dated by TCRdb to about 2017). For the wider study: An earlier analysis of roughly 500 of the donors reported over 250 Gb of sequence data and 117 million unique TCR beta sequences obtained from about 179 million T cells. In a later analysis, previously published TCR beta repertoires from fewer than 750 donors were re-analyzed and high-resolution HLA genotyping was added so that TCR occurrence patterns could be studied. The number of typed donors differed by locus: about 629-630 for A, B, C, DRB1 and DQB1; approximately 520 for DQA1; 606 for DPA1; and about 450 for DPB1. Because of strong linkage in the cohort, 4 to 6 DR-DQ haplotypes were treated as single units for association and clustering. The study aimed to test whether signatures of past pathogen exposure could be identified by cataloging public T cell receptors. The study profiled the T cell repertoires of 500 to 800 subjects by immunosequencing and related them to cytomegalovirus serostatus. A later genetic analysis used genome-wide SNP genotypes for about 60% of the roughly 700 donors, treating that subset as a discovery cohort. Among the roughly 400 genotyped donors, approximately 76% belonged to the genetic ancestry cluster associated with self-reported Caucasian donors. Rather than drawing on any new phenotypic data, the later analysis identified candidate immune exposures from TCR beta sequences and the way those sequences occurred across donors. Approximately 300 gigabases of sequencing data and 78 million or so unique TCR sequences were included in an early release covering under 650 HLA-typed donors. Along with the roughly 700-subject first cohort, a separate validation cohort of some 130 different subjects was used. Donor age, sex, ethnicity and CMV serostatus were collected together with the repertoire data. All discovery cohort repertoires had been generated using a single sequencing platform. HLA typing included class I and class II loci at four-digit resolution. To predict cytomegalovirus infection status, the study brought together high-throughput TCR immunosequencing, statistical association of individual TCRs with disease status, and machine learning. An earlier analysis of 587 of the donors applied high-throughput TCR beta sequencing to assess whether each TCR beta V gene segment acted as functional or pseudogenic. Among 300 to 450 genotyped donors of the cohort, an average of approximately 240,000 unique TCR beta nucleotide sequences were sequenced per donor, roughly 20% of them non-productive. What the authors observed across the whole study: Roughly uniform sequencing depth across donors was assumed in presence/absence analyses, although this assumption may not hold. According to a later analysis, most CMV-associated TCR beta chains appeared to be HLA-restricted, and the HLA associations seemed to be driven largely by CMV exposure. Because some donors lacked HLA typing at each locus, the association tests relied only on the typed subset. Broadly in line with IMGT annotations, most TCR beta V segments showed up in productive rearrangements about 87% or about 30% of the time in an earlier analysis of around 550 of the donors. In vitro tests confirmed that a few of the cytomegalovirus-associated TCR beta chains recognize cytomegalovirus antigens. In the study, 164 TCR beta chains were listed as associated with cytomegalovirus. When HLA alleles, especially DR and DQ, strongly co-occurred, attributing TCR associations to individual alleles was difficult. Some IMGT-functional V segments, including TRBV6-2 and TRBV6-3, could not be told apart with the 87-base-pair reads, so those segments were excluded. While some public TCRs were present in many individuals, most TCR sequences turned up only very rarely across donors. According to the authors, the approach could potentially be generalized to other disease states and immunological phenotypes. Because counts were too low, seventeen rarely observed V segments, including chromosome 9 orphons, were excluded from the earlier analysis of 500 to 700 of the donors. Linkage disequilibrium might explain the correlated functional status among segregating V segments, but an unknown experimental factor could not be ruled out. At a false discovery rate of 0.05, a later analysis linked approximately 18,000 TCR beta sequences to specific HLA alleles. In a later analysis, HLA-associated TCR beta chains were found to be more clonally expanded and to have lower generation probabilities than equally common non-associated chains. A later genetic analysis reported fewer N-insertions in productive TCRs among donors in an Asian-associated ancestry cluster than the roughly 700-donor mean. In a later analysis, several top co-occurrence clusters were reported to appear linked to parvovirus B19, influenza, CMV and Epstein-Barr virus. The sequencing pipeline was judged likely to have produced a cluster of highly shared sequence variants as a technical artifact. The cohort was sequenced for TCR beta chains only, and without alpha or paired-chain data the features that could be detected were limited. According to a later analysis, TCR association rates differed among HLA loci, with DRB1 alleles showing the most associated TCRs and HLA-C alleles showing the fewest. Immune exposure information for the cohort was limited to CMV serostatus. A later genetic analysis associated a missense DCLRE1C variant with V-gene and J-gene trimming of TCR beta chains, and an independent cohort replicated the association. A further reported finding was that TCR beta sequences accurately predicted the HLA-A and HLA-B alleles for most subjects in the first cohort. The classifier was reported to diagnose cytomegalovirus status with high specificity and sensitivity in both the original and validation cohorts.

In total, around 600 healthy bone marrow donors made up the cohort. Cohort members were all nominally healthy when sampled, although unrecorded immune exposures were likely present. The donor tested CMV seronegative and was one of the 352 seronegative cohort members. A peripheral blood sample was provided by each donor, and peripheral blood mononuclear cells were used for TCR beta sequencing. Genomic DNA extraction from the blood cell samples was performed with the Qiagen DNeasy Blood Extraction Kit. The germline V gene specifies ENHRY as CDR1 and SYGVKD as CDR2. Reading from cysteine to phenylalanine, the CDR3 counts 14 amino acids. Only CDR3 DNA is held: 42 bases, read in frame from base 1. The V and J ends are trimmed by 3 bases and 7 bases, leaving 15 bases between them. About this clone: There is no known antigen for this receptor. It has no much larger one-base neighbor in the sample; base qualities were not kept.

The receptor library was made with the immunoSEQ multiplex PCR assay. For the multiplex PCR, a mixture combining 60 forward primers for TCR Vbeta segments and 13 reverse primers for TCR Jbeta segments was used. The CDR3 region of rearranged TCR beta genes was amplified from genomic DNA by a multiplex PCR assay. On the Illumina HiSeq System, the amplified TCR beta libraries were sequenced as 87-base-pair reads. Per the authors' processing: A later analysis tallied 80 million to 95 million unique TCR beta chains across the approximately 670 repertoires, and approximately 12 million of those chains were shared by two or more donors. Raw reads were error-corrected and collapsed into unique sequences by a nearest-neighbor algorithm in which closely related sequences were merged to remove PCR and sequencing errors. Alignment of CDR3 sequences to IMGT reference sequences was used to assign V, D and J gene segments. For a sequence to be retained, at least a six-nucleotide match to both a V gene segment and a J gene segment was required. A rearrangement was called productive if the CDR3 had no stop codons and remained in frame with V and J, and every other rearrangement was called non-productive. CDR3 was defined by IMGT convention, running from the second conserved V-encoded cysteine to the conserved J-encoded phenylalanine. The earlier analysis of roughly 590 of the donors excluded any sequence lacking an unambiguous match to a single V gene segment. An earlier analysis of approximately 590 of the donors classified V segments as functional when productive rearrangements were above 56.7% and as segregating when the standard deviation between donors was above 5%. To diagnose cytomegalovirus status from the catalog of TCR beta chain sequences, a statistical classification framework was built. V and J gene assignment, in a later analysis, came from comparing TCR nucleotide sequences with IMGT/GENE-DB human TR gene sequences. In a later analysis, CDR3 sequences and most-parsimonious VDJ recombination scenarios were assigned using the TCRdist pipeline. In a later analysis, each TCR beta chain was defined by its CDR3 amino acid sequence together with its V-gene family, and reads without a unique V-gene family were excluded. To address suspected cross-contamination and a sequencing artifact, a later analysis removed some 620 highly shared, low-generation-probability nucleotide sequences. For each public chain, a later analysis derived a clonal expansion index from normalized ranks of inferred template counts within each repertoire. Generation probabilities in a later analysis came from a VDJ recombination model fitted to out-of-frame rearrangements, and those results were checked against IGoR. A later analysis scored TCR-TCR, TCR-HLA and TCR-CMV co-occurrence with hypergeometric tests, applying a repertoire-size bias correction to TCR pairs. A later analysis estimated false discovery rates by permuting HLA or CMV assignments 20 times. In a later analysis, co-occurring TCRs were grouped using DBSCAN, with TCRdist sequence similarity added in when clustering inside HLA-allele-positive subsets. For co-occurrence clustering, repertoires with fewer than 30,000 or more than 120,000 public chains were excluded, along with about five repertoires with anomalous nucleotide sharing. The table comes from immuneACCESS by way of TCRdb, which keeps in-frame sequences with V and J called. Part of the clones is missing from these tables; in studies checked, under half for an unresolved V gene and the rest for unknown reasons. D and trimming were read from the DNA, whereas the V and J calls and clone size are those reported in that table. Counted in this sample were around 170,000 clones; 81% of them appeared once. Approximately 3.9% of the sample is in the top ten clones.

Specimen: PBMCs. Here the chain combines TRBV10-3 and TRBJ1-2; TRBD1 could be the D gene, as 5 bases match. The sequence came from a man aged 50-60 years in good health and CMV-seronegative. CDR3 protein: CAISEQRRGLGYTF. The nucleotides are TGTGCCATCAGTGAACAGCGGAGGGGCCTTGGCTACACCTTC.